Each of the 4 T cell receptor beta chains below was sequenced from the same sample in a study of T cell responses to AZD1222 COVID-19 vaccine. The protocol was immunoSEQ multiplex PCR, while the TCRdb copy is restricted to in-frame clones and leaves out a portion. This sample has around 150,000 clones, with over 85% found just once. The sequences come from peripheral blood, collected on day 0 of AZD1222 vaccination. The receptors were sampled from an adult in good health.

The chain couples TRBV9 to TRBJ1-5, with D perhaps TRBD1 (5 bases). This CDR3 is 15 amino acids long. The germline V and J ends were trimmed by 2 bases and 4 bases, with 13 bases remaining between them. Germline CDR1 and CDR2: SGDLS and YYNGEE. CDR3 sequence: CASSVGGGGNQPQHF. The CDR3 nucleotides are TGTGCCAGCAGCGTCGGCGGGGGAGGGAATCAGCCCCAGCATTTT.

V is TRBV10-1 and J is TRBJ2-7; tentatively, D is TRBD1 or TRBD2 (5 bases each). The CDR3 spans 17 residues. Trimming shortened V by 1 base and J by 0 bases, and 16 bases separated the two germline ends. Germline assignment: CDR1 WNHNN and CDR2 SYGVQD (reference sequence). CDR3 bases: TGCGCCAGCAGTGAGTTCGTCGGGGCCATATCCTCCTACGAGCAGTACTTC. It is translated as CASSEFVGAISSYEQYF.

V usage is TRBV24-1 and J usage is TRBJ1-4; D possibly corresponds to TRBD1 (6 bases). The length of the CDR3 is 19 residues. Germline CDR1 reads KGHDR; CDR2 reads SFDVKD. Trimming took off 6 bases at V and 0 bases at J, with 22 bases between the two ends. CDR3 sequence: CATSRRTDNVIATNEKLFF. As DNA, the CDR3 is TGTGCCACCAGTCGGCGGACAGATAATGTAATTGCAACTAATGAAAAACTGTTTTTT.

The rearrangement joins TRBV9 to TRBJ2-2; possibly TRBD1 for D (5 bases). The CDR3 runs 13 residues. Germline V gene lookup returns CDR1 SGDLS and CDR2 YYNGEE. V gave up 8 bases and J gave up 9 bases, with 17 bases separating them. Written as DNA, the CDR3 is TGTGCCAGTAATACAGGCGATCCCTGGGAGCTGTTTTTT. Translation: CASNTGDPWELFF.